A single sample gave rise to the 22 T cell receptor beta chains below, sequenced in a study of T cells after yellow fever vaccination. TCRdb reprocessed the 5' RACE reads with MiXCR, giving one entry per CDR3 protein. The sample gives about 220,000 distinct CDR3 sequences, around 6.7% of which show up once; about 0.95% is in the top ten. Sequencing used CD4+ T cells sorted from PBMCs, obtained on the day of the yellow fever booster vaccination. The receptors derive from a man younger than 40 who received the YFV17D yellow fever vaccine.

In this sample, this clonotype turned up many times. V and J are TRBV7-2 and TRBJ2-3, with D maybe TRBD2 (5 bases). The CDR3 is 15 amino acids. Between the trimmed V and J ends, which lost 1 base and 0 bases, there was a span of 8 bases. CDR1 and CDR2 (germline): SGHTA, FQGNSA. CDR3: CASSLERPSTDTQYF. CDR3 coding DNA: TGTGCCAGCAGCTTAGAGCGGCCTAGCACAGATACGCAGTATTTT. The complete variable domain, with remaining parts taken from reference TRBV7-2 and TRBJ2-3, reads GAGVSQSPSNKVTEKGKDVELRCDPISGHTALYWYRQSLGQGLEFLIYFQGNSAPDKSGLPSDRFSAERTGGSVSTLTIQRTQQEDSAVYLCASSLERPSTDTQYFGPGTRLTVL.

The chain combines TRBV5-8 with TRBJ2-7; D unclear. This CDR3 has 13 amino acids. Per germline, CDR1 SGHTS and CDR2 YDEGEE. V was clipped by 4 bases and J by 6 bases, with 14 bases between them. CDR3 DNA sequence: TGTGCCAGCAGCACTGGTCTCCTAGGCGAGCAGTACTTC. It is translated as CASSTGLLGEQYF.

The chain uses TRBV5-4 and TRBJ2-2; a possible D gene is TRBD1 (6 bases). Germline CDR1 and CDR2: SGHNT and YYREEE (reference sequence). There are 15 residues in the CDR3. V gave up 3 bases and J gave up 4 bases, with 13 bases separating them. The CDR3 bases are TGTGCCAGCAGCTCCGCGAGGGGGAGCACCGGGGAGCTGTTTTTT. This codes for CASSSARGSTGELFF. Looking up the rest from reference TRBV5-4 and TRBJ2-2 gives the full variable domain: ETGVTQSPTHLIKTRGQQVTLRCSSQSGHNTVSWYQQALGQGPQFIFQYYREEENGRGNFPPRFSGLQFPNYSSELNVNALELDDSALYLCASSSARGSTGELFFGEGSRLTVL.

V gene TRBV28 combines with J gene TRBJ2-5; 12 nucleotides match TRBD2. This CDR3 is 15 amino acids long. The germline V gene encodes CDR1 MDHEN and CDR2 SYDVKM. J lost 5 bases, V lost 4 bases, and 5 bases had no gene match. The CDR3 protein is CASSSLAGGWETQYF. For the CDR3, the DNA is TGTGCCAGCAGTTCCCTAGCGGGAGGGTGGGAGACCCAGTACTTC.

The chain links TRBV20-1 to TRBJ2-2; perhaps D is TRBD1 or TRBD2 (5 bases each). The CDR3 is 13 amino acids. The V end was cut by 3 bases, the J end by 4 bases, with 9 bases between. CDR1 DFQATT and CDR2 SNEGSKA come from the germline V gene (reference sequence). CDR3 nucleotides: TGCAGTGCTAGGTTCGGGGCCACCGGGGAGCTGTTTTTT. Translated, it gives CSARFGATGELFF.

This clonotype was picked up a small number of times. This sequence joins TRBV19 and TRBJ1-5; no clear D. Germline assignment: CDR1 LNHDA and CDR2 SQIVND (reference sequence). The CDR3 is 14 amino acids. Between the trimmed V and J ends, which lost 8 bases and 0 bases, there was a span of 11 bases. CDR3 residues: CASSPTVSNQPQHF. DNA of the CDR3: TGTGCCAGTTCTCCCACAGTTAGCAATCAGCCCCAGCATTTT.

In this sample, this clonotype turned up a few times. The J gene is TRBJ2-1, the V gene TRBV11-2, with 14 nucleotides matching TRBD2. CDR1 and CDR2 from the germline V gene are SGHAT and FQNNGV. This CDR3 is 20 amino acids long. V shed 5 bases and J 0 bases; nucleotides not matched to a gene: 12. Here the CDR3 reads CASSPPPGTSGGSSYNEQFF. CDR3 nucleotide sequence: TGTGCCAGCAGCCCACCCCCCGGGACTAGCGGGGGTAGCTCCTACAATGAGCAGTTCTTC.

The CDR3 here is CAISPGAGRGTGELFF. The CDR3 DNA is TGTGCCATCAGCCCGGGTGCGGGCCGGGGAACCGGGGAGCTGTTTTTT. The chain is built from TRBV10-3 and TRBJ2-2; D is possibly TRBD2 (5 bases). The V gene's germline CDR1 is ENHRY and CDR2 SYGVKD. Trimming pared 6 bases from V and 5 bases from J, leaving 19 bases between. The CDR3 loop spans 16 amino acids.

The table lists this clonotype with a few counts. The V gene is TRBV5-1, the J gene TRBJ2-5; D not resolved. In germline, CDR1 is SGHRS, CDR2 YFSETQ. Trimming removed 0 bases at V and 1 base at J, with 10 bases between. This CDR3 contains 15 residues. The CDR3, as DNA: TGCGCCAGCAGCTTGGAACAGACTCTCCAAGAGACCCAGTACTTC. Amino acids: CASSLEQTLQETQYF.

A few counts support this clonotype. This rearrangement joins TRBV6-2 or TRBV6-3 to TRBJ2-1; 7 bases agree with TRBD2. Looked up from germline, CDR1 is MNHEY and CDR2 is SVGEGT. V dropped 6 bases and J dropped 1; count of bases not matched to a gene: 6. This CDR3 has 15 amino acids. The CDR3 nucleotides read TGTGCCAGCAGACCAGCGGGATTATCCTACAATGAGCAGTTCTTC. Translated: CASRPAGLSYNEQFF.

This clonotype was found many times. This chain joins TRBV7-9 and TRBJ1-2; D may be TRBD1 (5 bases). The germline V gene encodes CDR1 SEHNR and CDR2 FQNEAQ (reference sequence). The CDR3 is 13 residues long. The V end was cut by 1 base, the J end by 13 bases, with 16 bases between. The CDR3 spells CASSLEAGALITF. In nucleotides, the CDR3 is TGTGCCAGCAGCTTAGAGGCCGGGGCCCTAATCACCTTC.

In its sample, this clonotype was seen many times. This chain joins TRBV6-1 and TRBJ2-5, with D perhaps TRBD2 (6 bases). CDR3 size: 14 residues. V lost 6 bases and J lost 5, with 16 bases in between. The germline V gene encodes CDR1 MNHNS and CDR2 SASEGT. CDR3 protein: CASRRGVGGETQYF. The CDR3 nucleotides are TGTGCCAGCAGGCGGGGAGTCGGAGGGGAGACCCAGTACTTC.

V is TRBV7-2 and J is TRBJ2-5, with 7 bases matching TRBD2. CDR3 length: 15 residues. CDR1 is SGHTA, CDR2 FQGNSA, per germline. V gave up 6 bases and J gave up 4 bases; unmatched junction bases: 11. CDR3 region: CASRNNNGRSETQYF. The DNA of the CDR3 is TGTGCCAGCAGGAACAATAACGGGAGGTCAGAGACCCAGTACTTC.

There are many counts of this clonotype. The chain uses TRBV20-1 and TRBJ2-7, with TRBD2 matching 10 bases. The CDR3 sequence is 15 residues long. V trimming: 3 bases; J trimming: 0 bases; junction bases outside the gene matches: 5. Looked up from germline, CDR1 is DFQATT and CDR2 is SNEGSKA (reference sequence). CDR3: CSASSSGRLSYEQYF. DNA of the CDR3: TGCAGTGCTAGTAGTAGCGGGAGGCTCTCCTACGAGCAGTACTTC.

The chain couples TRBV12-3 or TRBV12-4 to TRBJ2-5, with 10 bases that match TRBD2. The junction had 4 bases not matched to a gene; V was cut back by 1 base and J by 5 bases. CDR3 size: 15 residues. CDR3 sequence: CASSLVLAGVETQYF. In nucleotides, the CDR3 is TGTGCCAGCAGTTTAGTCCTAGCGGGAGTTGAGACCCAGTACTTC.

The rearrangement links TRBV20-1 to TRBJ2-5; D uncertain. Looked up from germline, CDR1 is DFQATT and CDR2 is SNEGSKA (reference sequence). Trimming removed 1 base at V and 2 bases at J, with 8 bases between. The CDR3 length is 13 residues. The CDR3 reads CSARGAVQETQYF. The CDR3, as DNA: TGCAGTGCTAGAGGTGCGGTTCAAGAGACCCAGTACTTC.

A word on this clonotype: This may come from a read error, since a much larger clone is one base off. The chain employs TRBV20-1 and TRBJ2-5, with D perhaps TRBD2 (6 bases). Looked up from germline, CDR1 is DFQATT and CDR2 is SNEGSKA (reference sequence). This CDR3 is 13 amino acids long. The CDR3 spells CSASRTNHETQYF. For the CDR3, the DNA is TGCAGTGCTAGTAGGACTAACCACGAGACCCAGTACTTC.

The chain couples TRBV29-1 to TRBJ1-2; D is ambiguous. CDR3 length: 11 amino acids. Between the trimmed V and J ends, which lost 3 bases and 1 base, there was a span of 3 bases. Germline V CDR1 and CDR2: SQVTM, ANQGSEA. This CDR3 reads CSVDNNYGYTF. The CDR3 DNA sequence: TGCAGCGTTGATAATAACTATGGCTACACCTTC.

The V call is TRBV6-2 or TRBV6-3, the J call TRBJ2-5, with 8 bases identical to TRBD2. Germline V gene sequence: CDR1 MNHEY, CDR2 SVGEGT. V shed 10 bases and J 1 base; nucleotides not matched to a gene: 8. The length of the CDR3 is 14 residues. Here the CDR3 reads CATARGGPQETQYF. DNA of the CDR3: TGTGCCACAGCGCGCGGGGGGCCCCAAGAGACCCAGTACTTC.

This clonotype was recorded many times. The chain carries TRBV6-1 and TRBJ2-2; tentative D call: TRBD1 (5 bases). Per germline, CDR1 MNHNS and CDR2 SASEGT. The length of the CDR3 is 15 residues. V dropped 7 bases and J dropped 1 base, with 13 bases sitting between them. CDR3 loop: CASKGYRMNTGELFF. CDR3 nucleotide sequence: TGTGCCAGCAAAGGCTACAGGATGAACACCGGGGAGCTGTTTTTT.

The chain joins TRBV12-3 or TRBV12-4 to TRBJ2-1; D uncertain. Deletions cut 4 bases from V and 0 bases from J, with 10 bases between. The CDR3 covers 15 residues. This chain's CDR3 is CASSSLLSSYNEQFF. In DNA, the CDR3 is TGTGCCAGCAGTTCCCTATTGAGCTCCTACAATGAGCAGTTCTTC.

This clonotype has only a few counts. V and J are TRBV3-1 and TRBJ2-7; D not certain. Germline loops: CDR1 LGHDT, CDR2 YNNKEL (reference sequence). The V end was cut by 4 bases, the J end by 0 bases, with 10 bases between. The CDR3 consists of 14 residues. This CDR3 is CASSRLESSYEQYF. The CDR3 region has the DNA TGTGCCAGCAGCCGACTGGAGAGCTCCTACGAGCAGTACTTC.